A single T cell receptor (beta chain) is shown here with its context. Its antigen is not identified. The data were taken from a study of T cell responses to AZD1222 COVID-19 vaccine. Deletions cut 4 bases from V and 3 bases from J, with 11 bases between. Looked up from germline, CDR1 is SGHRS and CDR2 is YFSETQ. CDR3 length: 14 amino acids. Timing groups of about 4 and about 12 weeks for second doses were pooled. General observations from the study: Along spike, vaccine-associated CD4 TCRs were found throughout, with dominance at 160-218 and 743-854.

The data were produced by immunoSEQ multiplex PCR, yet TCRdb's version contains in-frame clones alone and is incomplete. The sample lists 43,000 or so clones, less than 95% occurring once. The chain has TRBV5-1 and TRBJ1-5; D gene unclear. The source of this sequence is an adult who received the AZD1222 COVID-19 vaccine. Sample: peripheral blood, taken 28 days after the second AZD1222 dose. This CDR3 is CASSTDGINQPQHF. CDR3 bases: TGCGCCAGCAGCACGGACGGTATCAATCAGCCCCAGCATTTT.